These 9 T cell receptor beta chains were all obtained from the same sample, sequenced in a study of blood T cell repertoires in COVID-19. Profiled with immunoSEQ multiplex PCR; TCRdb holds only in-frame clones, not every one. The sample contains roughly 79,000 clones, around 88% of which appear only once. Sequencing input: peripheral blood. The source is an elderly woman with active or convalescent COVID-19.

This clone was counted a few times. This CDR3 is CASSVPGEKLFF. The CDR3 DNA follows: TGTGCCAGCAGCGTACCAGGTGAAAAACTGTTTTTT. The chain has TRBV7-2 and TRBJ1-4; D gene unclear. In germline, CDR1 is SGHTA, CDR2 FQGNSA. The V end was cut by 5 bases, the J end by 7 bases, with 8 bases between. The CDR3 runs 12 residues. Filled out from reference TRBV7-2 and TRBJ1-4, the complete variable domain reads GAGVSQSPSNKVTEKGKDVELRCDPISGHTALYWYRQSLGQGLEFLIYFQGNSAPDKSGLPSDRFSAERTGGSVSTLTIQRTQQEDSAVYLCASSVPGEKLFFGSGTQLSVL.

The J gene is TRBJ2-5, the V gene TRBV9; the D gene is possibly TRBD2 (6 bases). The CDR3 consists of 16 residues. The germline gives CDR1 SGDLS, CDR2 YYNGEE. V lost 4 bases, J lost 2 bases, and 18 bases lay in between. The CDR3 here is CASSQGLGDSQETQYF. CDR3 nucleotide sequence: TGTGCCAGCAGCCAGGGATTAGGGGACTCACAAGAGACCCAGTACTTC. The whole variable domain, filled in from reference TRBV9 and TRBJ2-5, reads DSGVTQTPKHLITATGQRVTLRCSPRSGDLSVYWYQQSLDQGLQFLIQYYNGEERAKGNILERFSAQQFPDLHSELNLSSLELGDSALYFCASSQGLGDSQETQYFGPGTRLLVL.

V usage is TRBV11-2 and J usage is TRBJ2-7; 10 bases line up with TRBD1. The CDR3 has 15 residues. CDR1 and CDR2 from the germline V gene are SGHAT and FQNNGV. The V segment lost 1 base and the J segment 3 bases; nucleotides outside the gene matches: 3. CDR3 sequence (DNA): TGTGCCAGCAGCTTAGGACGGACAGGGGGCTACGAGCAGTACTTC. Its translation: CASSLGRTGGYEQYF.

The rearrangement joins TRBV2 to TRBJ1-6, with 7 bases lining up with TRBD1. With 4 bases clipped from V and 10 bases from J, the junction kept 7 bases outside the gene matches. CDR3 length equals 14 residues. Germline V gives CDR1 SNHLY, CDR2 FYNNEI. The CDR3 nucleotides are TGTGCCAGCAGTGGTCAAGGGGGCGGCTCACCCCTCCACTTT. Amino acid sequence: CASSGQGGGSPLHF.

In this sample, this clone turned up a few times. The rearrangement uses TRBV7-9 and TRBJ2-7; TRBD1 agrees at 8 bases. V lost 3 bases, J lost 0 bases, and 1 base stayed unmatched. The V gene's germline CDR1 is SEHNR and CDR2 FQNEAQ (reference sequence). The CDR3 is made up of 14 amino acids. DNA of the CDR3: TGTGCCAGCAGCTTTGGGACAGGCTCCTACGAGCAGTACTTC. Translating gives CASSFGTGSYEQYF.

The V and J genes are TRBV5-8 and TRBJ1-5; D may be TRBD1 (6 bases). Germline CDR1 reads SGHTS; CDR2 reads YDEGEE. V dropped 9 bases and J dropped 8 bases, with 21 bases sitting between them. This CDR3 has 14 residues. CDR3 bases: TGTGCCACCACCGGGGGGGGCGCCGGAAAGCCCCAGCATTTT. Residues: CATTGGGAGKPQHF.

The rearrangement joins TRBV10-3 to TRBJ2-1; D not certain. Between the trimmed V and J ends, which lost 10 bases and 0 bases, there was a span of 19 bases. CDR1 is ENHRY, CDR2 SYGVKD, per germline. There are 16 residues in the CDR3. The DNA of the CDR3 is TGTGCCACCCTAGGCAGCGCCGCGAGCTCCTACAATGAGCAGTTCTTC. Its protein is CATLGSAASSYNEQFF.

This chain uses TRBV6-5 with TRBJ2-7; TRBD2 matches 10 bases. Germline-derived CDR1 and CDR2 are MNHEY and SVGAGI. The CDR3 sequence is 15 residues long. Trimming cost V 8 bases and J 1 base; bases outside gene matches: 8. This chain's CDR3 is CASRSGLAHSYEQYF. CDR3 DNA: TGTGCCAGCCGCTCGGGACTAGCGCATTCCTACGAGCAGTACTTC.

For this clone: Relative to the germline gene, one junction end is altered; a read error may explain this. This chain connects TRBV7-9 to TRBJ1-2, with TRBD1 identical over 12 bases. Germline CDR1 is SEHNR and CDR2 is FQNEAQ (reference sequence). The CDR3 contains 15 residues. The CDR3 spells CARRGQGAEGYGYTF. The DNA of the CDR3 is TGTGCCCGCAGGGGACAGGGGGCAGAGGGCTATGGCTACACCTTC.